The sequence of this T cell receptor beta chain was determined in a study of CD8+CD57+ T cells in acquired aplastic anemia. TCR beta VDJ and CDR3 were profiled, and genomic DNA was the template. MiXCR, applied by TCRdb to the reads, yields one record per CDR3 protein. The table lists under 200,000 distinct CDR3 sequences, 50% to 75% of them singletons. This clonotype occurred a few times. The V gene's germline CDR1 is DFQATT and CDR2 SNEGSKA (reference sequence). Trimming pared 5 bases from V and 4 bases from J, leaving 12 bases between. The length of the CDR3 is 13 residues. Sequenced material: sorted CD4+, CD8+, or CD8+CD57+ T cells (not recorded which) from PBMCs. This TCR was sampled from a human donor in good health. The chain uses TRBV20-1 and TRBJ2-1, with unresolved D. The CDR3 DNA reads TGCAGTGCTCCCAGCGTGGGATACAATGAGCAGTTCTTC. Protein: CSAPSVGYNEQFF.